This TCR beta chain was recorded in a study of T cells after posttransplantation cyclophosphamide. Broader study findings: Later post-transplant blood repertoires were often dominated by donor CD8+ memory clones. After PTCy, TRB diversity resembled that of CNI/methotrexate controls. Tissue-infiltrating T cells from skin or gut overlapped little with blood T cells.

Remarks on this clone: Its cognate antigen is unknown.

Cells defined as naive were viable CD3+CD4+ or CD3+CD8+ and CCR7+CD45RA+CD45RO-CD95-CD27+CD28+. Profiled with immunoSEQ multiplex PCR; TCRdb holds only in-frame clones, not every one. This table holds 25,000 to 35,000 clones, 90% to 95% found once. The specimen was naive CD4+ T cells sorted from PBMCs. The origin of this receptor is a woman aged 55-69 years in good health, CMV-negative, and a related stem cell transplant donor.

The CDR3 reads CASTSTGGVNSPLHF. In DNA, the CDR3 is TGTGCCAGTACCTCGACAGGGGGCGTGAATTCACCCCTCCACTTT. This rearrangement joins TRBV19 to TRBJ1-6; 10 nucleotides line up with TRBD1. V trimming: 7 bases; J trimming: 7 bases; junction bases outside the gene matches: 7. This CDR3 has 15 residues. From germline, CDR1 is LNHDA and CDR2 SQIVND (reference sequence).